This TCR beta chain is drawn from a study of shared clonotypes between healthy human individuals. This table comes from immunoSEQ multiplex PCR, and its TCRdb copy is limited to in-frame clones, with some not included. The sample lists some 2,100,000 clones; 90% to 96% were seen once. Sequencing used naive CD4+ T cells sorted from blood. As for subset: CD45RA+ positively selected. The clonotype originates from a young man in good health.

CDR3 region: CASSLVGGTGGQNYEQYF. CDR3 DNA: TGTGCCAGCAGCTTAGTTGGTGGGACAGGGGGCCAAAACTACGAGCAGTACTTC. V usage is TRBV11-2 and J usage is TRBJ2-7; 12 positions agree with TRBD1. Germline V gene lookup returns CDR1 SGHAT and CDR2 FQNNGV. This CDR3 is built from 18 residues. The ends lost 1 base at V and 3 bases at J; junction bases unmatched: 10.